Sequencing of this T cell receptor beta chain was carried out in a study of TIL therapy for anti-PD-1-resistant metastatic lung cancer. J was trimmed by 4 bases and V by 0 bases; bases with no gene match: 5. Germline V lookup: CDR1 SGDLS, CDR2 YYNGEE. CDR3 length: 16 residues. This was the immunoSEQ v3 assay. Assay: immunoSEQ multiplex PCR; the TCRdb copy retains only in-frame clones and omits some. The table records more than 9,000 clones, 76% of them present only once. In regard to this clone: Antigen specificity is unknown.

Time point in this sample: pre-treatment sample, taken before nivolumab and TIL therapy. Pleural nodules or supraclavicular lymph nodes made up most of the excised metastases sampled. Enrollment ran from 2017 to early 2020. Whole-study results and caveats: Many TIL product clones were absent from baseline tumor, suggesting clonal contraction. The cohort had more treatment-naive, never-smoker and oncogene-addicted patients than typical. Compared with baseline intratumoral T cells, expanded TIL cultures were more clonal and less diverse (roughly 6.5% vs 31%).

This specimen was tumor tissue, taken at baseline. V and J are TRBV9 and TRBJ2-1; 9 bases fit TRBD2. The TCR originated in a person aged 25 to 85 with non-small cell lung cancer. As DNA, the CDR3 is TGTGCCAGCAGCGTAGATCCTAGCGGGGCTTACAATGAGCAGTTCTTC. It codes for CASSVDPSGAYNEQFF.